This TCR beta chain was sequenced in a study of blood T cell repertoires in COVID-19 (dated by TCRdb to about 2020). Broadly, across the study: The collaborator samples originated in the United States, Italy and Spain and spanned the acute and convalescent phases of COVID-19. The prospective study material was composed of cDNA or gDNA derived from T cells, B-cell-depleted T cells, or PBMCs. Subjects who had been exposed to COVID-19, were actively infected with it, or had recovered from it provided the deeply sampled blood TCRbeta repertoires that made up the dataset. The repertoires were released in a freely available public database intended as a resource for research on the immune response to SARS-CoV-2. Samples were obtained from the ongoing ImmuneRACE study (first 160 participants) and from 950 to 1,500 subjects provided by 6 global collaborators. The sample metadata nearly always contained a de-identified subject ID, COVID-19 status, age in years and sex. Where available, HLA class I and class II types were obtained from metadata supplied by the sample provider rather than from assay-based typing. What the study reported, not specific to this receptor: Clinical and demographic metadata were provided uncurated, with the amount varying by source and participant.

The collaborating institutions used their own protocols to collect whole blood in K2EDTA tubes. For TCRbeta analysis, collaborators shipped samples in one of three forms: frozen whole blood, isolated PBMCs, or DNA extracted from either of those sample types. TCRbeta CDR3 regions were amplified from genomic DNA using the immunoSEQ Assay, a bias-controlled multiplex PCR. The authors' pipeline ran thus. Nucleated cell counts per sample were estimated from amplification of reference gene primers within the assay. Sequence reads were collapsed and filtered to measure the absolute abundance of every unique TCRbeta CDR3 rearrangement. For each sample, productive Simpson clonality was calculated by taking the square root of Simpson's diversity index across productive rearrangements. Not all clones reach the TCRdb copy of this immuneACCESS table, which keeps in-frame sequences only. Checked studies attribute under half of the gap to unresolved V genes and leave the rest unexplained. V and J calls and clone size are given by that table; D and trimming were obtained from the DNA. Across this sample there are approximately 80,000 clones, with approximately 88% seen only once. The top ten constitute 5.5% to 7.5% of the sample.

As for this clone: It lacks a known antigen. Nothing much larger sits one base from this clone, and base qualities are not available.

The CDR3 goes from the cysteine to the phenylalanine over 16 residues. Of the read, only the CDR3 DNA is kept; its 48 bases are in frame from base 1. Based on the germline V gene, the CDR1 and CDR2 sequences are SNHLY and FYNNEI. Trimmed from V: 1 base; trimmed from J: 1 base; junction bases lacking a gene match: 5. This TCR derives from an elderly woman with acute or convalescent COVID-19. Recombination linked TRBV2 to TRBJ1-2, with 8 bases matching TRBD1. The sample consisted of peripheral blood. The sequenced DNA: TGTGCCAGCAGTGAAGTTCAGGGGGCCTATAACTATGGCTACACCTTC. It translates to CASSEVQGAYNYGYTF.